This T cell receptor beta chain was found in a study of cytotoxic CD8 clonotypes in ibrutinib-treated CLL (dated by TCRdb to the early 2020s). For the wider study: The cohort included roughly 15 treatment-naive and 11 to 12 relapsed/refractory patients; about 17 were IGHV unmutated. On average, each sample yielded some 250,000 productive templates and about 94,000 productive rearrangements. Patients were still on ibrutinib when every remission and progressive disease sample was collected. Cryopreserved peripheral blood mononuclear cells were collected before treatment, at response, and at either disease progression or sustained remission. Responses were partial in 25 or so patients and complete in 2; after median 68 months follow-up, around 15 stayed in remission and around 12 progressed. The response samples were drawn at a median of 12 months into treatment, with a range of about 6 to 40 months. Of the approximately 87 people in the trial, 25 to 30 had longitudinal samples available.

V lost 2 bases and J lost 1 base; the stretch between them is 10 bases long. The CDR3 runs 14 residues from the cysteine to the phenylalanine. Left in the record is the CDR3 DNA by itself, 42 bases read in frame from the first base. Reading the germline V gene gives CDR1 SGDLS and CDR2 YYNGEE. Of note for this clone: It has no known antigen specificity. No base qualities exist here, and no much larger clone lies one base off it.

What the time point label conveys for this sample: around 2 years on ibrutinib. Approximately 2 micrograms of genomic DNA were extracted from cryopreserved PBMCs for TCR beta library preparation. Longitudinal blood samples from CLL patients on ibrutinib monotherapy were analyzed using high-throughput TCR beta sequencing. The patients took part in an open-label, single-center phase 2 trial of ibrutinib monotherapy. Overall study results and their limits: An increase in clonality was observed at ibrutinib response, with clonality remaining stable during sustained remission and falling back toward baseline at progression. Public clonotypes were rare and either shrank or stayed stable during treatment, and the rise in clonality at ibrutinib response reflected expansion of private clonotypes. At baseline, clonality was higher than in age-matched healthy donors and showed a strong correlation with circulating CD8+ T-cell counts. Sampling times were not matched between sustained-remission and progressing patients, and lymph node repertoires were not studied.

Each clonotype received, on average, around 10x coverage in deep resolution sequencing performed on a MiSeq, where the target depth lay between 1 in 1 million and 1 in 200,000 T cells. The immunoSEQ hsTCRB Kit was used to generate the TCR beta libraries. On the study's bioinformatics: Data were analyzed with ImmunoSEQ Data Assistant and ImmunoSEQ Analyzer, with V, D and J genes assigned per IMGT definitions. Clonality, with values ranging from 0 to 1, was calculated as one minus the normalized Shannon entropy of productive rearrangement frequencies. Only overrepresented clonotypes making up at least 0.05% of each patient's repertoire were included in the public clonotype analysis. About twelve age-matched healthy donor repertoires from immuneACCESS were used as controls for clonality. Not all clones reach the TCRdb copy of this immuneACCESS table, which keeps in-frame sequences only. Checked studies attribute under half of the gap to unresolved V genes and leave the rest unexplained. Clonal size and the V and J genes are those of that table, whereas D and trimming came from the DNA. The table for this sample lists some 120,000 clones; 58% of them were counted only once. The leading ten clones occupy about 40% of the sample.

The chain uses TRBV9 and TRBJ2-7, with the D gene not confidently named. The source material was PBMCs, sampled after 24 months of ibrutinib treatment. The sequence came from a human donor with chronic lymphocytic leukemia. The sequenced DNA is TGTGCCAGCAGCGTGGCCTATAATTCCTACGAGCAGTACTTC. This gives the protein CASSVAYNSYEQYF.